Listed below are T cell receptor beta chains from one sample, sequenced in a study of cytomegalovirus exposure and HLA in healthy donors. Some clones are missing from TCRdb's copy, which holds only in-frame ones; the method was immunoSEQ multiplex PCR. The sample lists hundreds of thousands of clones, approximately 90% occurring once. The sequenced sample consisted of PBMCs. These receptor sequences come from a woman aged 18-35 years in good health and CMV-seronegative. Each CDR3 is given with its conserved first and last residue. A D gene is named only where the DNA matches it firmly. Part of the rows lack a size; the others show once, few, many or a class for expanded clones.

D gene: -
CDR3 length: 16
clone size: -
V gene: TRBV4-1
J gene: TRBJ2-7
CDR3 DNA: TGCGCCAGCAGCCGCCGCGTGACTCAACCCCCCTACGAGCAGTACTTC
CDR3 protein: CASSRRVTQPPYEQYF

D gene: TRBD1
CDR3 length: 14
clone size: -
V gene: TRBV6-5
J gene: TRBJ2-7
CDR3 DNA: TGTGCCAGCAAACCGGGACAGGGTTTCTACGAGCAGTACTTC
CDR3 protein: CASKPGQGFYEQYF

D gene: TRBD2
CDR3 length: 13
clone size: -
V gene: TRBV6-4
J gene: TRBJ2-1
CDR3 DNA: TGTGCCAGCAGTAGCGCTAGCGGGGAGGAGCAGTTCTTC
CDR3 protein: CASSSASGEEQFF

D gene: -
CDR3 length: 14
clone size: -
V gene: TRBV5-1
J gene: TRBJ1-1
CDR3 DNA: TGCGCCAGCAGCGCCGGAAGAGGGAACACTGAAGCTTTCTTT
CDR3 protein: CASSAGRGNTEAFF

D gene: TRBD1
CDR3 length: 13
clone size: -
V gene: TRBV5-4
J gene: TRBJ2-7
CDR3 DNA: TGTGCCAGCAGCCTGGGACAGGGTGGCGAGCAGTACTTC
CDR3 protein: CASSLGQGGEQYF

D gene: TRBD2
CDR3 length: 16
clone size: -
V gene: TRBV18
J gene: TRBJ2-7
CDR3 DNA: TGTGCCAGCTCGTTAGGACTAGCGGGGGACTCCTACGAGCAGTACTTC
CDR3 protein: CASSLGLAGDSYEQYF

D gene: TRBD1
CDR3 length: 14
clone size: -
V gene: TRBV2
J gene: TRBJ1-1
CDR3 DNA: TGTGCCAGCAGTCGACAGGGGGACAACACTGAAGCTTTCTTT
CDR3 protein: CASSRQGDNTEAFF

D gene: -
CDR3 length: 15
clone size: -
V gene: TRBV7-9
J gene: TRBJ2-3
CDR3 DNA: TGTGCCAGCAGCCTTCGCAGCGGGAGCACAGATACGCAGTATTTT
CDR3 protein: CASSLRSGSTDTQYF

D gene: -
CDR3 length: 15
clone size: -
V gene: TRBV2
J gene: TRBJ1-2
CDR3 DNA: TGTGCCAGCAGTGGGGGCATCGGAGCTAACTATGGCTACACCTTC
CDR3 protein: CASSGGIGANYGYTF

D gene: -
CDR3 length: 12
clone size: -
V gene: TRBV15
J gene: TRBJ1-2
CDR3 DNA: TGTGCCACCAAGCACGTTCTCAATGGCTACACCTTC
CDR3 protein: CATKHVLNGYTF

D gene: -
CDR3 length: 13
clone size: once
V gene: TRBV5-1
J gene: TRBJ2-5
CDR3 DNA: TGCGCCAGCAGCCCACAGAATTCAGAGACCCAGTACTTC
CDR3 protein: CASSPQNSETQYF

D gene: -
CDR3 length: 14
clone size: -
V gene: TRBV14
J gene: TRBJ1-6
CDR3 DNA: TGTGCCAGCAGCCTTCAGGGAATTAATTCACCCCTCCACTTT
CDR3 protein: CASSLQGINSPLHF

D gene: -
CDR3 length: 14
clone size: -
V gene: TRBV5-1
J gene: TRBJ1-6
CDR3 DNA: TGCGCCAGCAGCGTTGAGGGGGGGAATTCACCCCTCCACTTT
CDR3 protein: CASSVEGGNSPLHF

D gene: -
CDR3 length: 14
clone size: -
V gene: TRBV6-5
J gene: TRBJ2-3
CDR3 DNA: TGTGCCAGCAGTATCCGGACTTTTTCAGATACGCAGTATTTT
CDR3 protein: CASSIRTFSDTQYF

D gene: TRBD2
CDR3 length: 14
clone size: -
V gene: TRBV7-6
J gene: TRBJ2-1
CDR3 DNA: TGTGCCAGCAGCCGAGCGGGGATCCTCAGTGAGCAGTTCTTC
CDR3 protein: CASSRAGILSEQFF

D gene: TRBD2
CDR3 length: 15
clone size: -
V gene: TRBV27
J gene: TRBJ2-1
CDR3 DNA: TGTGCCAGCAATTCCTTAGCGGGGGAGAACAATGAGCAGTTCTTC
CDR3 protein: CASNSLAGENNEQFF

D gene: -
CDR3 length: 12
clone size: once
V gene: TRBV5-4
J gene: TRBJ1-2
CDR3 DNA: TGTGCCAGCAGCCCCCACAGGGATGGCTACACCTTC
CDR3 protein: CASSPHRDGYTF

D gene: TRBD1
CDR3 length: 15
clone size: -
V gene: TRBV7-2
J gene: TRBJ2-7
CDR3 DNA: TGTGCCAGCAGCCCGGACAGGGTGAGCTCCTACGAGCAGTACTTC
CDR3 protein: CASSPDRVSSYEQYF

D gene: TRBD1
CDR3 length: 15
clone size: once
V gene: TRBV10-1
J gene: TRBJ2-7
CDR3 DNA: TGCGCCAGCAGTGAGTCCCCGACAGGGGATAGGGAGCAGTACTTC
CDR3 protein: CASSESPTGDREQYF

D gene: -
CDR3 length: 14
clone size: once
V gene: TRBV14
J gene: TRBJ2-1
CDR3 DNA: TGTGCCAGCAGCCAAGTCTCTATATACAATGAGCAGTTCTTC
CDR3 protein: CASSQVSIYNEQFF

D gene: TRBD1
CDR3 length: 17
clone size: -
V gene: TRBV7-3
J gene: TRBJ2-7
CDR3 DNA: TGTGCCAGCAGCTTAAGAGGACAGGGTGGGAGCTCCTACGAGCAGTACTTC
CDR3 protein: CASSLRGQGGSSYEQYF

D gene: TRBD1
CDR3 length: 15
clone size: -
V gene: TRBV6-5
J gene: TRBJ1-2
CDR3 DNA: TGTGCCAGCAGTTCAGGGGGCGCTGGTGACTATGGCTACACCTTC
CDR3 protein: CASSSGGAGDYGYTF

D gene: -
CDR3 length: 13
clone size: -
V gene: TRBV2
J gene: TRBJ1-2
CDR3 DNA: TGTGCCAGCAGTGAATTCCAGGGCTATGGCTACACCTTC
CDR3 protein: CASSEFQGYGYTF